The rows below give T cell receptor beta chains drawn from one sample of a study of CD8 T cells in Susac syndrome. Via MiXCR, TCRdb re-called the immunoSEQ multiplex PCR reads, giving one row per CDR3 protein. Among approximately 100,000 distinct CDR3 sequences listed, roughly 95% were seen once. The specimen was CD4+ T cells from PBMCs. The receptor source for this set is a human donor in good health. Both conserved end residues are part of each CDR3. The order of the fields is J gene, D gene, V gene, clone size, CDR3 protein, CDR3 DNA. D genes are given only for firm matches. For some rows the clone size is stated as once, few or many, or as a class when expanded; others skip it.

j_gene: TRBJ2-6; d_gene: .; v_gene: TRBV11-1; abundance: .; CDR3aa: CAIHPGVSPRPGSGANVLTF; CDR3nt: TGTGCCATCCACCCGGGGGTCTCCCCTCGACCCGGCTCTGGGGCCAACGTCCTGACTTTC
j_gene: TRBJ1-5; d_gene: .; v_gene: TRBV6-2/TRBV6-3; abundance: .; CDR3aa: CASSPPGHSNQPQHF; CDR3nt: TGTGCCAGCAGCCCCCCTGGGCATAGCAATCAGCCCCAGCATTTT
j_gene: TRBJ2-2; d_gene: .; v_gene: TRBV10-3; abundance: .; CDR3aa: CAISSTGELFF; CDR3nt: TGTGCCATCAGTAGTACCGGGGAGCTGTTTTTT
j_gene: TRBJ2-7; d_gene: .; v_gene: TRBV6-2/TRBV6-3; abundance: .; CDR3aa: CASSYQAQGSEQYF; CDR3nt: TGTGCCAGCAGCTACCAAGCACAGGGCAGCGAGCAGTACTTC
j_gene: TRBJ2-1; d_gene: .; v_gene: TRBV12-3/TRBV12-4; abundance: .; CDR3aa: CASSFERYTEQFF; CDR3nt: TGTGCCAGCAGTTTTGAGAGGTACACCGAGCAGTTCTTC
j_gene: TRBJ2-5; d_gene: .; v_gene: TRBV5-8; abundance: .; CDR3aa: CASSLTGVRRETQYF; CDR3nt: TGTGCCAGCAGCTTAACGGGGGTCCGAAGGGAGACCCAGTACTTC
j_gene: TRBJ2-5; d_gene: .; v_gene: TRBV3-1; abundance: .; CDR3aa: CASRGGTETQETQYF; CDR3nt: TGTGCCAGCAGGGGAGGGACAGAAACCCAAGAGACCCAGTACTTC
j_gene: TRBJ2-5; d_gene: .; v_gene: TRBV29-1; abundance: once; CDR3aa: CSVEQGVGAQYF; CDR3nt: TGCAGCGTTGAACAGGGCGTTGGGGCCCAGTACTTC
j_gene: TRBJ1-1; d_gene: TRBD1; v_gene: TRBV7-8; abundance: .; CDR3aa: CASRSQGVGTEAFF; CDR3nt: TGTGCCAGCAGATCTCAGGGGGTTGGGACTGAAGCTTTCTTT
j_gene: TRBJ2-7; d_gene: .; v_gene: TRBV7-2; abundance: .; CDR3aa: CASSLGVASTYEQYF; CDR3nt: TGTGCCAGCAGCTTAGGGGTAGCGTCTACCTACGAGCAGTACTTC
j_gene: TRBJ2-2; d_gene: .; v_gene: TRBV18; abundance: .; CDR3aa: CASSPNRATNTGELFF; CDR3nt: TGTGCCAGCTCACCGAACCGGGCTACGAACACCGGGGAGCTGTTTTTT
j_gene: TRBJ2-7; d_gene: TRBD2; v_gene: TRBV7-2; abundance: .; CDR3aa: CASSSESGALGDEQYF; CDR3nt: TGTGCCAGCAGCTCCGAAAGCGGGGCCCTCGGGGACGAGCAGTACTTC
j_gene: TRBJ2-3; d_gene: .; v_gene: TRBV4-1; abundance: .; CDR3aa: CASSQVSRYTDTQYF; CDR3nt: TGCGCCAGCAGCCAAGTTTCTAGGTACACAGATACGCAGTATTTT
j_gene: TRBJ1-4; d_gene: .; v_gene: TRBV28; abundance: .; CDR3aa: CASSFPNNEKLFF; CDR3nt: TGTGCCAGCAGTTTCCCCAACAATGAAAAACTGTTTTTT